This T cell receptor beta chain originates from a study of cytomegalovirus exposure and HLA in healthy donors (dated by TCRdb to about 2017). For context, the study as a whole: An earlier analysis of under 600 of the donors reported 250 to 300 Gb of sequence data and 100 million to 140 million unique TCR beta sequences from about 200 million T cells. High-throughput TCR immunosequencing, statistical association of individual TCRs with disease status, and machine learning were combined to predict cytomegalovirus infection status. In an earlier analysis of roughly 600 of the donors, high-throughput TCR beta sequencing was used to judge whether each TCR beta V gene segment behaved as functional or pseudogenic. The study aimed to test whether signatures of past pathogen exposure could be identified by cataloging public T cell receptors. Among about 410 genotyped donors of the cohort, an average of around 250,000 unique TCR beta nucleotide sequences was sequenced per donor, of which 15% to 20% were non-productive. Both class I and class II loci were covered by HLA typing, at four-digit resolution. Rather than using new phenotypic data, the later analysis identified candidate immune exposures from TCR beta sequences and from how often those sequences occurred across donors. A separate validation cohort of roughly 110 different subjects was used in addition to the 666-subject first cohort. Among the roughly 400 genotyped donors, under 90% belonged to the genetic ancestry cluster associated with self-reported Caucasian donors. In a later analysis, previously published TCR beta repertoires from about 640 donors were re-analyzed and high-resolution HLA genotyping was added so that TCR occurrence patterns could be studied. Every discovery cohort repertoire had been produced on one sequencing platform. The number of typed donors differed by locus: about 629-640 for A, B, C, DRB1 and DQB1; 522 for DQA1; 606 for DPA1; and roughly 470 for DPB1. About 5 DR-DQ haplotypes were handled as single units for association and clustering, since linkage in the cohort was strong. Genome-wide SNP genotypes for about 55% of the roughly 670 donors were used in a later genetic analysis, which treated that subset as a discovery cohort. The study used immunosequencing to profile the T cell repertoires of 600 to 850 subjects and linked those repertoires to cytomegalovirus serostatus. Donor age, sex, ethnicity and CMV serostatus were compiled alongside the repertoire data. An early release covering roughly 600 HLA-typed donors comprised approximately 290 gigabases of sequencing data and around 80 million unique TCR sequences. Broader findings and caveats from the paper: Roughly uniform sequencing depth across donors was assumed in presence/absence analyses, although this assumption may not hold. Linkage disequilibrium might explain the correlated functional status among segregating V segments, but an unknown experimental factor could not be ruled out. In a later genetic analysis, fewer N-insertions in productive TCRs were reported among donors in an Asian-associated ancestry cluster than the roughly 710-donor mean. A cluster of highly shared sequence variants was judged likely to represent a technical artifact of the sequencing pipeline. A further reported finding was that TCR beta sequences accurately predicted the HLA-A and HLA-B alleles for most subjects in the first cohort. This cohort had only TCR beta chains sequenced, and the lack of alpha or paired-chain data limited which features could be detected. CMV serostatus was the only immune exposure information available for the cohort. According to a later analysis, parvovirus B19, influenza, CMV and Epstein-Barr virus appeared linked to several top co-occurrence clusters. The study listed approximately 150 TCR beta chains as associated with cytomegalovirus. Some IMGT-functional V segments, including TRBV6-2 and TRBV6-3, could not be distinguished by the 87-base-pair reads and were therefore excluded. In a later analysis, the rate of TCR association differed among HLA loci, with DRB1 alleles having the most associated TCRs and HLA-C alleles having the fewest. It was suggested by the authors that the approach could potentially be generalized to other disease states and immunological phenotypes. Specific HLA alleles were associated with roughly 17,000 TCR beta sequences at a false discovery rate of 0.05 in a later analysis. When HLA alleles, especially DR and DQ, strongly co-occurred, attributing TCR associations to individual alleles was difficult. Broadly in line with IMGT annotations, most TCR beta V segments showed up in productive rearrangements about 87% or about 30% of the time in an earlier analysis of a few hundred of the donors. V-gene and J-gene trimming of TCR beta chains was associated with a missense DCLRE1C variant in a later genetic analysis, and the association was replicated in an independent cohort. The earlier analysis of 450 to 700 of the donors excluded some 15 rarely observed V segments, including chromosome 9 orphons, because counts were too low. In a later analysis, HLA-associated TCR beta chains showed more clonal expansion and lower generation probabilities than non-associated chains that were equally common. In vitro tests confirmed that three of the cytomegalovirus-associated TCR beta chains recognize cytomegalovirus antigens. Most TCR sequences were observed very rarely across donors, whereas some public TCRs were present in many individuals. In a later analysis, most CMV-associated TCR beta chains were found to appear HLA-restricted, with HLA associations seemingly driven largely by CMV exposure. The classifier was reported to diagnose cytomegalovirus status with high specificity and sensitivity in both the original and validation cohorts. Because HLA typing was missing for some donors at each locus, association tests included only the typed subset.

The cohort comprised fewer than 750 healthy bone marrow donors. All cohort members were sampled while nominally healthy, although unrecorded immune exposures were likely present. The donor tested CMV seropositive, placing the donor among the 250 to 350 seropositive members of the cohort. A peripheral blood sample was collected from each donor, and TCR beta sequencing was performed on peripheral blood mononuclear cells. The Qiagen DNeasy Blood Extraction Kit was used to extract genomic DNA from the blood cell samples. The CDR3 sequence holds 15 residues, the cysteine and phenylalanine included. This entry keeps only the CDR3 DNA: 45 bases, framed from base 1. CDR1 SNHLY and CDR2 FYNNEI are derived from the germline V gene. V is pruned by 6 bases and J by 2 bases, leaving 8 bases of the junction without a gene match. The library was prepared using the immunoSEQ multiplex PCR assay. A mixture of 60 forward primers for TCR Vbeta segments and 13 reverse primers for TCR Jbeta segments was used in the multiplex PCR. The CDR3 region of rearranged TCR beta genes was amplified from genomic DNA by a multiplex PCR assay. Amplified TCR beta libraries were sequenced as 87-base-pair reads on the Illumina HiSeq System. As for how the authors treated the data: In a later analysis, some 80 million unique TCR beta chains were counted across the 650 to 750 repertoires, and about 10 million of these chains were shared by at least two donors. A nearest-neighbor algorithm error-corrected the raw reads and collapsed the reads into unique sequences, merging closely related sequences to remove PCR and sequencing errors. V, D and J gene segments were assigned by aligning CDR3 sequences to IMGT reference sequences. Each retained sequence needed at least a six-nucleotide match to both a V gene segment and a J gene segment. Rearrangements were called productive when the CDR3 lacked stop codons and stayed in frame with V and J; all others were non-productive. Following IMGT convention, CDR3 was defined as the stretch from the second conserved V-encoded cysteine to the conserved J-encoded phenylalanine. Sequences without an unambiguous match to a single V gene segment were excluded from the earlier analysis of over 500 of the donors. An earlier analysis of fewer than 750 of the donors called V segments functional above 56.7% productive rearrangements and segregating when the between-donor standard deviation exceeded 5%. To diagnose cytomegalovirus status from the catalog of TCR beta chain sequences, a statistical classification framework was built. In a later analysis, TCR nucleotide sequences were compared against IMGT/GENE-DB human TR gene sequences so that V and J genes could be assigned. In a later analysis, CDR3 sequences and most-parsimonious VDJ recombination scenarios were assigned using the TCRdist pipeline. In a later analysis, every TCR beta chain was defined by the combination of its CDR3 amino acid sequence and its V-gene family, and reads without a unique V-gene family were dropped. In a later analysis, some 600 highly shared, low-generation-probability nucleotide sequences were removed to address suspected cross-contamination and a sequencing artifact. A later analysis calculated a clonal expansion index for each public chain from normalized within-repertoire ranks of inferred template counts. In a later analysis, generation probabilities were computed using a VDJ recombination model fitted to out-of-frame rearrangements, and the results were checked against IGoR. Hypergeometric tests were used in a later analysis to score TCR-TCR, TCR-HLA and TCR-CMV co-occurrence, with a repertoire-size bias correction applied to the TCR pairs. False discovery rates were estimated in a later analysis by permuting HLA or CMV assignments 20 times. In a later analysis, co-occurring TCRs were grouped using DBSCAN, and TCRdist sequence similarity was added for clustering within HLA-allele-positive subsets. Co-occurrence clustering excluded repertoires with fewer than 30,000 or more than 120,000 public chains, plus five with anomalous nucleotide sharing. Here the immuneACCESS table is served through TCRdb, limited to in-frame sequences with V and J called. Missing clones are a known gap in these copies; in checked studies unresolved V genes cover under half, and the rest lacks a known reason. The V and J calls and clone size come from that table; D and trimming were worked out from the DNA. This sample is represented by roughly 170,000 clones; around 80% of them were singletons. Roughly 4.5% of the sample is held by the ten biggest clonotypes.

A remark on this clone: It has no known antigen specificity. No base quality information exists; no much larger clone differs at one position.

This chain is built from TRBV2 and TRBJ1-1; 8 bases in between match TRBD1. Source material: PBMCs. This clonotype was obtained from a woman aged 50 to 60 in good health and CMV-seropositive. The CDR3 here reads CASRWLAGGNTEAFF. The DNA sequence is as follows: TGTGCCAGCAGGTGGCTGGCAGGGGGCAACACTGAAGCTTTCTTT.